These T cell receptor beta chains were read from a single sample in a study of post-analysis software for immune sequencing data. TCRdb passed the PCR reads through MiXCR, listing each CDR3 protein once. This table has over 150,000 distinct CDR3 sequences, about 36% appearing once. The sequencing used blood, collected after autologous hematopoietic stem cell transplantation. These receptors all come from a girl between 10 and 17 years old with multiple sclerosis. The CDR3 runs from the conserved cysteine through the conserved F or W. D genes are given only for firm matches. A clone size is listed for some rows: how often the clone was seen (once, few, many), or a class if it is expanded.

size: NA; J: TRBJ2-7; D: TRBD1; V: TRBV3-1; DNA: TGTGCCAGCAGCCTTAGGACAGGGGGCATCTACGAGCAGTACTTC; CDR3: CASSLRTGGIYEQYF
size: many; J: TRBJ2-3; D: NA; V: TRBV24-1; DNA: TGTGCCACCAGTAACCCAATGTCAGGGCCTGCGGATACGCAGTATTTT; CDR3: CATSNPMSGPADTQYF
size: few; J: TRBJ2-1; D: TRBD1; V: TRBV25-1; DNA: TGTGCCAGCAGCGCGAAAATACCTCACCGGGACAGGGCATTGGAGCGGACCACCTACAATGAGCAGTTCTTC; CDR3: CASSAKIPHRDRALERTTYNEQFF
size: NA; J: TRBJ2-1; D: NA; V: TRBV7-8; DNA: TGTGCCAGCAGCGACGGGACTCCTGGGGATGAGCAGTTCTTC; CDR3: CASSDGTPGDEQFF
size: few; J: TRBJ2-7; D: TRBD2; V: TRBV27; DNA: TGTGCCAGCAGTTTTCTGGCGGGAGGTTACGAGCAGTACTTC; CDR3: CASSFLAGGYEQYF
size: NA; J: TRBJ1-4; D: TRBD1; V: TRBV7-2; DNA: TGTGCCAGCAGCTTAGGAACTGACAGGGTTACAGAGAAACTGTTTTTT; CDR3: CASSLGTDRVTEKLFF
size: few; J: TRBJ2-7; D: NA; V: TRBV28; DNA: TGTGCCAGCAGGGGGGGATTCTCCTACGAGCAGTACTTC; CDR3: CASRGGFSYEQYF
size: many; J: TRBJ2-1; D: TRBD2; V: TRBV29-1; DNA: TGCAGCGTTGAGGGACTAGCGGGAGCCACAGGGAATGAGCAGTTCTTC; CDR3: CSVEGLAGATGNEQFF
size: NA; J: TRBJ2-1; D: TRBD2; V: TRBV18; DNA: TGTGCCAGCTCACTGGGGACTAGCGGATCCTACAATGAGCAGTTCTTC; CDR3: CASSLGTSGSYNEQFF
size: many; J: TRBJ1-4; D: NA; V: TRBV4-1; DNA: TGCGCCAGCAGCCTCGCGATGCGTAGTAATGAAAAACTGTTTTTT; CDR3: CASSLAMRSNEKLFF
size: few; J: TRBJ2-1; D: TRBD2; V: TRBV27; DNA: TGTGCCAGCAGTTTAGTAGCGGGAGGGCTACTCAACAATGAGCAGTTCTTC; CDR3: CASSLVAGGLLNNEQFF
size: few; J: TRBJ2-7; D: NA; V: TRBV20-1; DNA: TGCAGTGCTAGAGACGGCCTGGGCGAGCAGTACTTC; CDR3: CSARDGLGEQYF
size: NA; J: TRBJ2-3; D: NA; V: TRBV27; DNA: TGTGCCAGCAGTCCCGGGAGCCCGGGTACAGATACGCAGTATTTT; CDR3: CASSPGSPGTDTQYF
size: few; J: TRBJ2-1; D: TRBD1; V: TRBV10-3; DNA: TGTGCCATCAGTGAAGGTAGACAGGGGCTCTTTAATGAGCAGTTCTTC; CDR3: CAISEGRQGLFNEQFF
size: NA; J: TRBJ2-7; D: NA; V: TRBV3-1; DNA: TGTGCCAGCAGCCAAACATCCTACGAGCAGTACTTC; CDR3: CASSQTSYEQYF
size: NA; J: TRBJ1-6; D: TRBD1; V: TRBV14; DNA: TGTGCCAGCAGCCATTGGACAGGGAGCCGGTCACCCCTCCACTTT; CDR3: CASSHWTGSRSPLHF
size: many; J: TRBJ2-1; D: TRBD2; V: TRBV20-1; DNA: TGCAGTGCGGCCCCTCAGGCGGGGGTCTACAATGAGCAGTTCTTC; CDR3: CSAAPQAGVYNEQFF
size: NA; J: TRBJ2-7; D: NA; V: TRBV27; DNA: TGTGCCAGCAGTTTAGGCCTAGAGGGAGTCGAGCAGTACTTC; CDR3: CASSLGLEGVEQYF
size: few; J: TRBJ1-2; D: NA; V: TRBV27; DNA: TGTGCCAGCAGTTTAGGCCGCGGGTTTGGCTACACCTTC; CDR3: CASSLGRGFGYTF
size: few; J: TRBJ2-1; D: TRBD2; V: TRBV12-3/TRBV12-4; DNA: TGTGCCAGCAGTTCCGGACTAGCGGGAGGGTTTACCTACAATGAGCAGTTCTTC; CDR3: CASSSGLAGGFTYNEQFF
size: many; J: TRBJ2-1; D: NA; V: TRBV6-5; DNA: TGTGCCAGCAGTTACTCGATCAGGGTTGGTCGGGATGAGCAGTTCTTC; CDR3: CASSYSIRVGRDEQFF
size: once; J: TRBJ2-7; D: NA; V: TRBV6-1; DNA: TGTGCCAGCAGTGAAGACAGCTTTAGCTCCTACGAGCAGTACTTC; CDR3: CASSEDSFSSYEQYF
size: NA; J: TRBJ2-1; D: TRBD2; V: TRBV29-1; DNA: TGCAGCGTTGAACGTAGCGGGAGGGCCAATGAGCAGTTCTTC; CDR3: CSVERSGRANEQFF
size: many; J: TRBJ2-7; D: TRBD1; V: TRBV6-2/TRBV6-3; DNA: TGTGCCAGCAGTCGACAGGGAATGGAGGAGCAGTACTTC; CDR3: CASSRQGMEEQYF
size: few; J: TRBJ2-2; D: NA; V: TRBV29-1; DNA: TGCAGCGTGTTTGGGGGCTTGAACACCGGGGAGCTGTTTTTT; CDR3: CSVFGGLNTGELFF
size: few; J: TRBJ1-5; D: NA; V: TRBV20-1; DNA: TGCAGTGCTGGGACGGATAGCAATCAGCCCCAGCATTTT; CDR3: CSAGTDSNQPQHF
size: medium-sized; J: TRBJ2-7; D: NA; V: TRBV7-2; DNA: TGTGCCAGCAGCTTAATCGCGGGAACGTACGAGCAGTACTTC; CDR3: CASSLIAGTYEQYF
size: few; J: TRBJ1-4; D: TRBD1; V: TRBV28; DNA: TGTGCCAGCAGTCTATGGGCCGGGACAGGGGGAGAAAAACTGTTTTTT; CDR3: CASSLWAGTGGEKLFF
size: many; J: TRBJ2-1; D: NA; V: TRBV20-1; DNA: TGCAGTGCTAGAGGCGGGGCCGACTCATTCTACAATGAGCAGTTCTTC; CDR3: CSARGGADSFYNEQFF